This T cell receptor beta chain emerged from a study of T cells expressing NK-cell markers. Looking at the study overall: Sequencing covered eight donors, seven HCMV-seropositive and one seronegative. Study outcomes and limitations: The CD3+CD56-NKG2C+ fraction was also led by these clonotypes in a few donors.

Reanalyzing the 5' RACE reads, TCRdb keeps one entry per CDR3 protein, without DNA. The sample yields 200,000 to 300,000 distinct CDR3 sequences, of which the top ten take up about 0.4%. Germline CDR1 reads MGHRA; CDR2 reads YSYEKL. The CDR3 covers 17 residues. Comment on this clonotype: Its antigen is undetermined.

This receptor was identified in a man between 18 and 35 years old in good health. This chain uses TRBV4-1 with TRBJ2-1; the D call of TRBD2 rests on TCRdb alone, since no DNA is present to check it. The sequenced sample consisted of blood T cells: a sorted CD56 or NKG2C T cell subset, CD4+ or CD8+ T cells, or bulk PBMC T cells (not recorded which). The CDR3 sequence: CASSQFSGRNSYNEQFF.